This T cell receptor beta chain emerged from a study of blood T cell repertoires in COVID-19. Study overall: Nucleic acid was either cDNA or gDNA, and it came from T cells, B-cell-depleted T cells, or PBMCs.

The CDR3 length is 14 residues. Germline V CDR1 and CDR2: SGDLS, YYNGEE. V lost 5 bases and J 1 base, leaving 12 bases between the germline ends. In the original analysis: Amplification with reference gene primers provided the estimates of nucleated cell counts. Assay: immunoSEQ multiplex PCR; the TCRdb copy retains only in-frame clones and omits some. Clone size and V and J calls were adopted from that table, with D and trimming inferred from the DNA. The sample lists 150,000 to 200,000 clones, 80% to 85% occurring once. Those enrolled in Seattle joined during active infection and were followed longitudinally afterward.

Sequences were obtained from peripheral blood. This chain uses TRBV9 with TRBJ1-1; TRBD1 is a possible D gene (6 bases). The TCR originated in a woman of 80 years or more with COVID-19, enrolled during active disease. As DNA, the CDR3 is TGTGCCAGCAGAGTGGGGGCTGGGAACACTGAAGCTTTCTTT. Translation gives CASRVGAGNTEAFF.